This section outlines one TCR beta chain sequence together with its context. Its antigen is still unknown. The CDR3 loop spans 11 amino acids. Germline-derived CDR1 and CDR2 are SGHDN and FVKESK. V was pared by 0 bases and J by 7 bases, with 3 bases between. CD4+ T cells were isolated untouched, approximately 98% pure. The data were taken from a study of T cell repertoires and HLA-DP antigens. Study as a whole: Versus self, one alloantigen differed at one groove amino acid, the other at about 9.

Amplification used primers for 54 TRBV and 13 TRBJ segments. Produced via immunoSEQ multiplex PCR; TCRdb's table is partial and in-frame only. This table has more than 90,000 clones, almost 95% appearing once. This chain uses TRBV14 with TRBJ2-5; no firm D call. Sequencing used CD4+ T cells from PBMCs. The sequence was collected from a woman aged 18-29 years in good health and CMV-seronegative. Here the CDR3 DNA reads TGTGCCAGCAGCCAAGAGGTGACCCAGTACTTC. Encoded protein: CASSQEVTQYF.